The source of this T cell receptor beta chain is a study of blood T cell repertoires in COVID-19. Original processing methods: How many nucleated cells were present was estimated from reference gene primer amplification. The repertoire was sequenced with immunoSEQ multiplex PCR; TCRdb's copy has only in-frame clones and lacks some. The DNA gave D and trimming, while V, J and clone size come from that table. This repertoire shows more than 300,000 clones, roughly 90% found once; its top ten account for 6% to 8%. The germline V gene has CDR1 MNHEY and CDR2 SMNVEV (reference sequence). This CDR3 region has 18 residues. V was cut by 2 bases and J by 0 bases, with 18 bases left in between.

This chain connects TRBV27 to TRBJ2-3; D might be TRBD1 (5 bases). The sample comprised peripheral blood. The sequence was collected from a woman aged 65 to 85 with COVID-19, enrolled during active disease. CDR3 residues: CASSLRWGALASTDTQYF. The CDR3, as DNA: TGTGCCAGCAGTTTAAGGTGGGGCGCACTTGCTAGCACAGATACGCAGTATTTT.